Listed below are T cell receptor beta chains from one sample, sequenced in a study of control samples from healthy donors and cancer patients. Some clones are missing from TCRdb's copy, which holds only in-frame ones; the method was immunoSEQ multiplex PCR. The sample records about 100,000 clones, less than 90% being singletons. The sample consisted of blood. Every receptor here comes from a woman aged 45-65 years in good health. The CDR3 runs from the conserved cysteine through the conserved F or W. A D gene is named only where the DNA matches it firmly. Expanded clones get a size class; other rows say once, few or many, or leave the size out.

TRBV4-1	TRBJ2-1	-	-	TGCGCCAGCAGCCACCTCTCGATGGGCAGGGACAATGAGCAGTTCTTC	CASSHLSMGRDNEQFF
TRBV10-3	TRBJ1-5	-	TRBD1	TGTGCCATCAGTGAGACAGGGGTGGCTCAGCCCCAGCATTTT	CAISETGVAQPQHF
TRBV6-5	TRBJ2-5	-	-	TGTGCCAGCAGTTTTGGGCGGTACCAAGAGACCCAGTACTTC	CASSFGRYQETQYF
TRBV18	TRBJ1-6	-	TRBD1	TGTGCCAGCTCACCCAGGACAGGGGAATCACCCCTCCACTTT	CASSPRTGESPLHF
TRBV21-1	TRBJ2-2	-	-	TGTGCCAGCAGCAAAGATTTAGTGGACGGCGGGGGGCCTGTCACCGGGGAGCTGTTTTTT	CASSKDLVDGGGPVTGELFF
TRBV4-2	TRBJ2-3	-	TRBD2	TGTGCCAGCAGCCAAGGCGGGGGGGCCGTAAGAGATACGCAGTATTTT	CASSQGGGAVRDTQYF
TRBV7-8	TRBJ1-2	-	-	TGTGCCAGCAGCGGTGGGCCAGGGCGTTTGGCTGAGGATGGCTACACCTTC	CASSGGPGRLAEDGYTF
TRBV21-1	TRBJ2-6	-	-	TGTGCCAGCAGCGCCCAGCGGGAGTCCGGGGCCAACGTCCTGACTTTC	CASSAQRESGANVLTF
TRBV2	TRBJ2-5	once	TRBD2	TGTGCCAGCAGTGGCGAGACTAGCGGGATTGAAGAGACCCAGTACTTC	CASSGETSGIEETQYF
TRBV6-5	TRBJ1-5	-	TRBD1	TGTGCCAGCAGAAGCGACAGGGGGCGCGAGCAGCCCCAGCATTTT	CASRSDRGREQPQHF
TRBV27	TRBJ1-1	once	-	TGTGCCAGCAGGGACAACGGCGAAGCTTTCTTT	CASRDNGEAFF
TRBV6-5	TRBJ2-7	-	TRBD1	TGTGCCAGCAAAAACAGGGGTAGGAACTACGAGCAGTACTTC	CASKNRGRNYEQYF
TRBV19	TRBJ1-2	few	-	TGTGCCAGTAGTCCCCCCCGGGACCCATTTGGCTACACCTTC	CASSPPRDPFGYTF
TRBV29-1	TRBJ2-1	-	-	TGCAGCGTTAGATTTCTGGGGACCCAGAGGAGGGGACCCTACAATGAGCAGTTCTTC	CSVRFLGTQRRGPYNEQFF
TRBV30	TRBJ1-2	-	-	TGTGCCTGGGCGAAGGTTGGCTACACCTTC	CAWAKVGYTF
TRBV29-1	TRBJ1-2	once	-	TGCAGCGTTGACGCGGGGGGTCGGAACTATGGCTACACCTTC	CSVDAGGRNYGYTF
TRBV7-9	TRBJ1-2	-	-	TGTGCCAGCACTGGAGAGTCTCTCCTGAACTATGGCTACACCTTC	CASTGESLLNYGYTF
TRBV15	TRBJ2-5	-	-	TGTGCCACCAGCAGAGATATCTCGGGGGTAGAGACCCAGTACTTC	CATSRDISGVETQYF
TRBV12-3/TRBV12-4	TRBJ2-2	-	-	TGTGCCAGCGGGGGGTTGACCGGGGAGCTGTTTTTT	CASGGLTGELFF
TRBV4-2	TRBJ1-2	-	-	TGTGCCAGCAGCCAAGATTCGGTATACGTTTATGGCTACACCTTC	CASSQDSVYVYGYTF
TRBV2	TRBJ1-5	-	-	TGTGCCAGCATTGAAGGCCCTTATAGCAATCAGCCCCAGCATTTT	CASIEGPYSNQPQHF
TRBV2	TRBJ2-2	-	-	TGTGCCAGCAGTGTGGATGTCACCAACACCGGGGAGCTGTTTTTT	CASSVDVTNTGELFF
TRBV10-1	TRBJ1-1	once	-	TGCGCCAGCAGTGACTCGAGCCGGGATCTTAGAAACACTGAAGCTTTCTTT	CASSDSSRDLRNTEAFF
TRBV2	TRBJ2-1	-	-	TGTGCCAGCAGTGAAGGGGGCCTCCGTGATGAGCAGTTCTTC	CASSEGGLRDEQFF
TRBV6-5	TRBJ2-7	-	-	TGTGCCAGCAGTTACTTGCAGGGGTCCTACGAGCAGTACTTC	CASSYLQGSYEQYF
TRBV12-5	TRBJ1-2	once	TRBD1	TGTGCTAGCGGGGGGATACAGGGGCGCAGCTATGGCTACACCTTC	CASGGIQGRSYGYTF
TRBV6-2/TRBV6-3	TRBJ2-1	-	TRBD2	TGTGCCAGCAGCCCACCGAGCGGGGGGGCCTACAATGAGCAGTTCTTC	CASSPPSGGAYNEQFF
TRBV6-5	TRBJ1-2	-	-	TGTGCCAGTCGTGCTAGTAGAGCGGGTGGCTACACCTTC	CASRASRAGGYTF
TRBV7-2	TRBJ1-1	-	-	TGTGCCAGCAGCTTTTACACTGAAGCTTTCTTT	CASSFYTEAFF
TRBV11-3	TRBJ2-1	-	TRBD1	TGTGCCAGCAGCCAAGACAGGGGGGCCTACAATGAGCAGTTCTTC	CASSQDRGAYNEQFF
TRBV3-1/TRBV3-2	TRBJ2-5	-	TRBD2	TGTGCCAGCAGCCTGACTAGCGTGTGGGAGACCCAGTACTTC	CASSLTSVWETQYF
TRBV20-1	TRBJ1-5	few	-	TGCAGTGCTAGTGGTACCATGGTAGGGGGTCAGCCCCAGCATTTT	CSASGTMVGGQPQHF
TRBV19	TRBJ2-6	-	-	TGTGCCAGTAGTATTCCGGTCAGCCTCTCTGGGGCCAACGTCCTGACTTTC	CASSIPVSLSGANVLTF
TRBV7-6	TRBJ2-6	-	-	TGTGCCAGCAGCTTAGGGGGGCTAGGGGCCAACGTCCTGACTTTC	CASSLGGLGANVLTF
TRBV9	TRBJ2-7	once	TRBD2	TGTGCCAGCAGCGTAGGTCGCGGGGGGGCCTCCTACGAGCAGTACTTC	CASSVGRGGASYEQYF
TRBV20-1	TRBJ1-4	-	-	TGCAGTGCTAGAGTTGAGAGCCTGCTTGCTTTT	CSARVESLLAF
TRBV7-6	TRBJ2-5	-	-	TGTGCCAGCAGCTCCTTCTTAACGGACAGCCAAGAGACCCAGTACTTC	CASSSFLTDSQETQYF